These 12 T cell receptor beta chains were all obtained from the same sample, sequenced in a study of blood T cell repertoires in COVID-19. Assay: immunoSEQ multiplex PCR; the TCRdb copy retains only in-frame clones and omits some. The sample has about 140,000 clones, more than 85% seen once. The sequenced sample was peripheral blood. The receptors shown here come from a human donor in a cohort sampled during active COVID-19.

The chain joins TRBV5-1 to TRBJ2-1, with D possibly matching TRBD2 (5 bases). CDR1 and CDR2 (germline): SGHRS, YFSETQ. The CDR3 is 17 residues long. Between the trimmed V and J ends, which lost 3 bases and 4 bases, there was a span of 20 bases. As DNA, the CDR3 is TGCGCCAGCAGCTCCTCCCCCCTTCGGGGAGCGTACAATGAGCAGTTCTTC. This sequence encodes CASSSSPLRGAYNEQFF.

The V gene is TRBV7-8, the J gene TRBJ2-7; weak D call: TRBD1 (6 bases). Germline V gives CDR1 SGHVS, CDR2 FQNEAQ. Trimming removed 1 base at V and 2 bases at J, with 12 bases between. The CDR3 is 15 residues long. CDR3 amino acids: CASSLGVDRAYEQYF. The CDR3, as DNA: TGTGCCAGCAGCTTAGGAGTGGACAGAGCCTACGAGCAGTACTTC.

V is TRBV19 and J is TRBJ2-2; D remains unclear. Germline assignment: CDR1 LNHDA and CDR2 SQIVND (reference sequence). V lost 5 bases and J 9 bases, leaving 16 bases between the germline ends. This CDR3 has 14 amino acids. This CDR3 reads CASSSGLLGRELFF. The CDR3 DNA follows: TGTGCCAGTAGTTCGGGTCTCCTTGGCCGGGAGCTGTTTTTT.

This clone was seen more than once but under ten times. This chain uses TRBV4-1 with TRBJ2-1; possible D gene TRBD1, 5 bases. Germline CDR1 reads MGHRA; CDR2 reads YSYEKL. This CDR3 is 15 amino acids long. Between the trimmed V and J ends, which lost 0 bases and 5 bases, there was a span of 11 bases. CDR3 in DNA: TGCGCCAGCAGCCAAGATGTAACAGGAGACAATGAGCAGTTCTTC. It translates to CASSQDVTGDNEQFF.

The count of this clone is one. The chain combines TRBV7-9 with TRBJ2-5, with D possibly TRBD2 on 5 matching bases. Germline V gene data show CDR1 as SEHNR and CDR2 as FQNEAQ (reference sequence). With 6 bases removed from V and 5 bases from J, the gap between germline ends came to 16 bases. The CDR3 is 14 amino acids. The CDR3 sequence is CASRLPGERETQYF. Here the CDR3 DNA reads TGTGCCAGCAGGTTACCCGGGGAGCGGGAGACCCAGTACTTC.

The chain uses TRBV27 and TRBJ1-5; D call uncertain. Germline loops: CDR1 MNHEY, CDR2 SMNVEV (reference sequence). This CDR3 is 13 amino acids long. V was trimmed by 2 bases and J by 6 bases, leaving 8 bases between them. In DNA, the CDR3 is TGTGCCAGCAGTTTAGGGGAGGGTCAGCCCCAGCATTTT. This sequence encodes CASSLGEGQPQHF.

The rearrangement uses TRBV7-9 and TRBJ2-7, with D unclear. With 5 bases removed from V and 0 bases from J, the gap between germline ends came to 11 bases. Germline lookup yields CDR1 SEHNR and CDR2 FQNEAQ (reference sequence). The CDR3 is 14 residues long. This chain's CDR3 is CASSRRGSSYEQYF. The CDR3, as DNA: TGTGCCAGCAGCAGACGAGGTAGCTCCTACGAGCAGTACTTC.

V and J are TRBV5-1 and TRBJ1-2; the match to TRBD1 covers 7 bases. CDR3 size: 14 residues. Germline-derived CDR1 and CDR2 are SGHRS and YFSETQ. V was clipped by 7 bases and J by 5 bases; unmatched bases: 11. CDR3 nucleotide sequence: TGCGCCAGCTCCCGGCAGGGACAGCAATATGGCTACACCTTC. Translation gives CASSRQGQQYGYTF.

The V and J genes are TRBV5-1 and TRBJ2-5, with 10 bases aligning to TRBD2. The CDR3 is 19 residues long. J gave up 4 bases and V 0 bases, and 15 bases lay outside the gene matches. Germline V gene data show CDR1 as SGHRS and CDR2 as YFSETQ. The CDR3 coding sequence is TGCGCCAGCAGCTTGGTGAAGGCTAGCGGGAGATGGTCGGGAGAGACCCAGTACTTC. Translated, it gives CASSLVKASGRWSGETQYF.

This chain uses TRBV19 with TRBJ1-1; TRBD1 agrees at 10 bases. Germline assignment: CDR1 LNHDA and CDR2 SQIVND (reference sequence). V lost 4 bases and J lost 4; bases outside the gene matches: 6. The CDR3 has 15 residues. CDR3 sequence reads: CASSTGTGAFTEAFF. CDR3 sequence (DNA): TGTGCCAGTAGTACCGGGACAGGGGCTTTCACTGAAGCTTTCTTT.

The chain is built from TRBV5-4 and TRBJ2-3; 9 bases map to TRBD2. V lost 1 base, J lost 3 bases, and 9 bases stayed unmatched. CDR1 is SGHNT, CDR2 YYREEE, per germline (reference sequence). There are 17 residues in the CDR3. CDR3 coding DNA: TGTGCCAGCAGCTTGTCCGGCGGGGGGGGCCCTACAGATACGCAGTATTTT. It codes for CASSLSGGGGPTDTQYF.

This clone was counted a single time. The chain joins TRBV28 to TRBJ1-2; 11 bases line up with TRBD1. The trim removed 6 bases at V and 4 bases at J, leaving 7 bases unmatched. Germline V lookup: CDR1 MDHEN, CDR2 SYDVKM. This CDR3 is built from 15 residues. The CDR3, as DNA: TGTGCCAGCAGGCGGGGACAGGGGGTCTCCTATGGCTACACCTTC. The encoded protein is CASRRGQGVSYGYTF.